The 30 T cell receptor beta chains presented below share a single source sample, sequenced in a study of blood T cell repertoires in COVID-19. The repertoire was sequenced with immunoSEQ multiplex PCR; TCRdb's copy has only in-frame clones and lacks some. The sample yields some 180,000 clones, roughly 76% seen once. The sample taken for sequencing was peripheral blood. The receptors derive from a middle-aged woman with COVID-19, enrolled during active disease.

V and J are TRBV12-3 or TRBV12-4 and TRBJ2-5; TRBD2 matches at 7 bases. V lost 3 bases and J lost 3; bases outside the gene matches: 1. The CDR3 consists of 13 residues. CDR3 residues: CASSFAGEETQYF. CDR3 nucleotide sequence: TGTGCCAGCAGTTTTGCGGGGGAAGAGACCCAGTACTTC.

This chain joins TRBV7-3 and TRBJ2-2, with D possibly matching TRBD1 (5 bases). From germline, CDR1 is SGHTA and CDR2 FQGTGA. V gave up 2 bases and J gave up 7 bases, with 8 bases separating them. The CDR3 is made up of 13 amino acids. CDR3 nucleotides: TGTGCCAGCAGCTTAGTAGGGGTCGGGGAGCTGTTTTTT. Translating it yields CASSLVGVGELFF.

This rearrangement joins TRBV14 to TRBJ2-1; 9 positions agree with TRBD2. The CDR3 has 14 residues. Germline trimming cut 5 bases from V and 10 bases from J; bases unmatched to any gene: 9. CDR1 is SGHDN, CDR2 FVKESK, per germline. Here the CDR3 DNA reads TGTGCCAGCAGCACGGGGAGCGGGGGGACGGAGCAGTTCTTC. It is translated as CASSTGSGGTEQFF. The full variable domain, completed using reference TRBV14 and TRBJ2-1, is EAGVTQFPSHSVIEKGQTVTLRCDPISGHDNLYWYRRVMGKEIKFLLHFVKESKQDESGMPNNRFLAERTGGTYSTLKVQPAELEDSGVYFCASSTGSGGTEQFFGPGTRLTVL.

This clone was recorded a few times. DNA for the CDR3: TGTGCCAGTAGTACCACATACGAGCAGTACTTC. Encoded protein: CASSTTYEQYF. This sequence joins TRBV19 and TRBJ2-7, with no clear D. In germline, CDR1 is LNHDA, CDR2 SQIVND (reference sequence). There are 11 residues in the CDR3. V lost 4 bases, J lost 4 bases, and 5 bases lay in between.

The CDR3 here is CASSFTGDKRGNEAFF. The CDR3 nucleotides are TGTGCCAGCAGTTTCACTGGGGACAAACGGGGCAATGAAGCTTTCTTT. The V call is TRBV28, the J call TRBJ1-1, with D maybe TRBD1 (6 bases). CDR1 and CDR2 (germline): MDHEN, SYDVKM. This CDR3 contains 16 residues. V lost 3 bases and J 7 bases, leaving 21 bases between the germline ends. Based on the CDR3 plus reference TRBV28 and TRBJ1-1, the full variable domain is DVKVTQSSRYLVKRTGEKVFLECVQDMDHENMFWYRQDPGLGLRLIYFSYDVKMKEKGDIPEGYSVSREKKERFSLILESASTNQTSMYLCASSFTGDKRGNEAFFGQGTRLTVV.

This chain joins TRBV10-2 and TRBJ2-7; 11 nucleotides line up with TRBD2. V dropped 6 bases and J dropped 7; count of bases not matched to a gene: 5. The CDR3 loop spans 13 amino acids. CDR1 WSHSY and CDR2 SAAADI come from the germline V gene. Written as DNA, the CDR3 is TGCGCCAGCAGGGCCCTAGCGGGGGGAGAGCAGTACGTC. Amino acid sequence: CASRALAGGEQYV.

The chain employs TRBV11-2 and TRBJ2-5; maybe TRBD2 (7 bases). Germline V CDR1 and CDR2: SGHAT, FQNNGV. Deletions cut 0 bases from V and 5 bases from J, with 13 bases between. The CDR3 runs to 15 residues. The CDR3 region is CASSLEGGAVETQYF. The DNA of the CDR3 is TGTGCCAGCAGCTTAGAGGGGGGGGCCGTCGAGACCCAGTACTTC.

V gene TRBV18 combines with J gene TRBJ1-2; D may be TRBD1 (6 bases). The germline V and J ends were trimmed by 2 bases and 4 bases, with 14 bases remaining between them. The CDR3 contains 15 residues. Germline V CDR1 and CDR2: KGHSH, LQKENI. CDR3 residues: CASSPYGDISYGYTF. For the CDR3, the DNA is TGTGCCAGCTCACCATACGGGGACATAAGCTATGGCTACACCTTC.

This chain joins TRBV18 and TRBJ2-5; 7 bases line up with TRBD1. The CDR3 has 13 residues. V gave up 3 bases and J gave up 4 bases; unmatched junction bases: 2. Germline loops: CDR1 KGHSH, CDR2 LQKENI. CDR3 sequence: CASSPRQGETQYF. CDR3 nucleotide sequence: TGTGCCAGCTCACCTAGACAGGGAGAGACCCAGTACTTC. Using reference TRBV18 and TRBJ2-5 for the parts outside the CDR3, the full variable domain is NAGVMQNPRHLVRRRGQEARLRCSPMKGHSHVYWYRQLPEEGLKFMVYLQKENIIDESGMPKERFSAEFPKEGPSILRIQQVVRGDSAAYFCASSPRQGETQYFGPGTRLLVL.

This clone was found once. The V call is TRBV28, the J call TRBJ1-5; no clear D. Trimming cost V 2 bases and J 5 bases, with 19 bases left between them. Germline CDR1 is MDHEN and CDR2 is SYDVKM. The CDR3 sequence is 17 residues long. The CDR3 protein is CASSLRSTFRRDQPQHF. CDR3 in DNA: TGTGCCAGCAGTTTAAGGTCTACCTTTAGGAGGGATCAGCCCCAGCATTTT.

The chain links TRBV6-5 to TRBJ1-1; D not certain. V lost 6 bases to trimming and J lost 1 base, with 12 bases between them. The germline gives CDR1 MNHEY, CDR2 SVGAGI. The CDR3 is made up of 14 amino acids. The CDR3, as DNA: TGTGCCAGCAGAGAGCGGACGGGGAACACTGAAGCTTTCTTT. It is translated as CASRERTGNTEAFF.

The chain links TRBV18 to TRBJ1-5; D might be TRBD1 (5 bases). Deletions cut 6 bases from V and 7 bases from J, with 16 bases between. Germline V gene lookup returns CDR1 KGHSH and CDR2 LQKENI. CDR3 length: 14 amino acids. The CDR3 reads CASSPLGGNQPQHF. CDR3 DNA: TGTGCCAGCTCCCCTCTCGGGGGGAACCAGCCCCAGCATTTT.

In nucleotides, the CDR3 is TGCGCCAGCAGCCAAAATCCTCCACAGGGTAGGGATGGCTACACCTTC. Protein: CASSQNPPQGRDGYTF. This chain uses TRBV4-1 with TRBJ1-2; possibly TRBD1 for D (6 bases). Germline V gives CDR1 MGHRA, CDR2 YSYEKL. V shed 2 bases and J shed 6 bases, with 19 bases lying between them. CDR3 length: 16 amino acids.

A remark on this clone: Other DNA variants within this sample encode the same CDR3. This chain joins TRBV19 and TRBJ1-6; D is unresolved. V lost 5 bases to trimming and J lost 0 bases, with 5 bases between them. The V gene's germline CDR1 is LNHDA and CDR2 SQIVND (reference sequence). This CDR3 spans 14 amino acids. CDR3 in DNA: TGTGCCAGTAGTTTCAGCTCCTATAATTCACCCCTCCACTTT. Protein sequence: CASSFSSYNSPLHF.

This sequence joins TRBV10-2 and TRBJ2-3, with 7 bases matching TRBD2. Germline CDR1 and CDR2: WSHSY and SAAADI. CDR3 length equals 14 residues. Unmatched junction bases numbered 4, after V lost 7 bases and J lost 0 bases. The DNA for the CDR3 is TGCGCCAGCACAGCTAGCGGAAGCACAGATACGCAGTATTTT. Protein: CASTASGSTDTQYF.

CDR3 in amino acids: CASSLFAVNNQPQHF. Here the CDR3 DNA reads TGTGCCAGCAGCTTATTCGCGGTGAACAATCAGCCCCAGCATTTT. V gene TRBV7-8 combines with J gene TRBJ1-5; D call uncertain. Germline V gene data show CDR1 as SGHVS and CDR2 as FQNEAQ. This CDR3 spans 15 amino acids. The V end lost 2 bases, the J end lost 3 bases, and 11 bases lay between the germline ends.

This chain joins TRBV6-5 and TRBJ2-1; 8 bases fit TRBD1. The V and J ends lost 4 bases and 8 bases, in that order; junction bases with no gene match: 13. This CDR3 comprises 16 residues. CDR1 is MNHEY and CDR2 is SVGAGI in the germline V gene. The CDR3 reads CASSLRDRRLGDEQFF. The CDR3 bases are TGTGCCAGCAGTTTAAGGGACAGGCGCCTGGGGGATGAGCAGTTCTTC.

The chain employs TRBV30 and TRBJ1-4; 9 bases are a match to TRBD1. CDR3 length: 14 residues. Germline CDR1 is GTSNPN and CDR2 is SVGIG (reference sequence). The junction had 7 bases not matched to a gene; V was cut back by 4 bases and J by 7 bases. CDR3: CAWKTGTGSEKLFF. CDR3 in DNA: TGTGCCTGGAAGACCGGGACAGGGTCTGAAAAACTGTTTTTT.

The chain employs TRBV19 and TRBJ1-5; 9 bases agree with TRBD1. CDR1 is LNHDA, CDR2 SQIVND, per germline (reference sequence). The CDR3 runs 13 residues. V lost 6 bases and J lost 7; bases outside the gene matches: 4. This CDR3 reads CASRTGGLQPQHF. As DNA, the CDR3 is TGTGCCAGTAGGACAGGGGGTCTACAGCCCCAGCATTTT. The variable domain in full, completed from reference TRBV19 and TRBJ1-5, reads DGGITQSPKYLFRKEGQNVTLSCEQNLNHDAMYWYRQDPGQGLRLIYYSQIVNDFQKGDIAEGYSVSREKKESFPLTVTSAQKNPTAFYLCASRTGGLQPQHFGDGTRLSIL.

The chain recombines TRBV18 with TRBJ2-3; D gene unclear. With 0 bases removed from V and 3 bases from J, the gap between germline ends came to 10 bases. This CDR3 spans 15 amino acids. Germline V lookup: CDR1 KGHSH, CDR2 LQKENI. The CDR3 nucleotides read TGTGCCAGCTCACCACCCTCTCTCGGGACAGATACGCAGTATTTT. Protein product: CASSPPSLGTDTQYF.

This clone was seen only a few times. The rearrangement uses TRBV18 and TRBJ1-5; a possible D gene is TRBD1 (5 bases). Trimming removed 1 base at V and 4 bases at J, with 11 bases between. In germline, CDR1 is KGHSH, CDR2 LQKENI. The CDR3 has 15 amino acids. Here the CDR3 DNA reads TGTGCCAGCTCACCACGGGGCCTAGATAATCAGCCCCAGCATTTT. It encodes CASSPRGLDNQPQHF.

This clone was counted once. The chain recombines TRBV2 with TRBJ2-3; D is ambiguous. Germline V CDR1 and CDR2: SNHLY, FYNNEI. CDR3 length: 13 residues. V was trimmed by 0 bases and J by 5 bases, leaving 6 bases between them. The CDR3 nucleotides are TGTGCCAGCAGTGAAGCCGGTGGAGATACGCAGTATTTT. Its protein product is CASSEAGGDTQYF.

The chain combines TRBV28 with TRBJ2-5, with a weak D call TRBD2 (5 bases). Germline values: CDR1 MDHEN, CDR2 SYDVKM. The V end was cut by 5 bases, the J end by 5 bases, with 18 bases between. This CDR3 has 15 residues. CDR3 sequence (DNA): TGTGCCAGCAGTCTAGCTTTGTGGCGAGGGGAGACCCAGTACTTC. It encodes CASSLALWRGETQYF. Filled out from reference TRBV28 and TRBJ2-5, the complete variable domain reads DVKVTQSSRYLVKRTGEKVFLECVQDMDHENMFWYRQDPGLGLRLIYFSYDVKMKEKGDIPEGYSVSREKKERFSLILESASTNQTSMYLCASSLALWRGETQYFGPGTRLLVL.

V usage is TRBV18 and J usage is TRBJ2-1, with 7 bases aligning to TRBD2. CDR3 size: 18 residues. V was clipped by 1 base and J by 7 bases; unmatched bases: 16. The germline CDR1 and CDR2 sequences are KGHSH and LQKENI. DNA for the CDR3: TGTGCCAGCTCACCACGAACGAAATCAGCGGGATCGGGGAATGAGCAGTTCTTC. Its protein is CASSPRTKSAGSGNEQFF.

V usage is TRBV6-5 and J usage is TRBJ2-7; 10 nucleotides line up with TRBD1. The germline V gene has CDR1 MNHEY and CDR2 SVGAGI. The CDR3 totals 15 residues. V lost 6 bases, J lost 5 bases, and 10 bases stayed unmatched. The CDR3 protein is CASRLSGTGAHEQYF. DNA of the CDR3: TGTGCCAGCAGGTTGTCCGGGACAGGGGCCCACGAGCAGTACTTC.

The sample holds a few counts of this clone. V usage is TRBV7-9 and J usage is TRBJ2-2; possibly TRBD2 for D (5 bases). Germline V CDR1 and CDR2: SEHNR, FQNEAQ (reference sequence). Trimming stripped 8 bases from V and 8 bases from J, with 18 bases between. The CDR3 has 14 amino acids. CDR3 DNA: TGTGCCAGCCGACATGCCGGGGTTGATGGGGAGCTGTTTTTT. Translating it yields CASRHAGVDGELFF.

This clone has more than one count but fewer than ten. V gene TRBV19 combines with J gene TRBJ1-1; D might be TRBD1 (6 bases). The CDR3 has 13 amino acids. The V end was cut by 1 base, the J end by 8 bases, with 11 bases between. CDR1 and CDR2 (germline): LNHDA, SQIVND (reference sequence). This CDR3 reads CASSIGWGREAFF. In nucleotides, the CDR3 is TGTGCCAGTAGTATAGGATGGGGGCGAGAAGCTTTCTTT.

The chain couples TRBV4-2 to TRBJ2-3; TRBD2 agrees at 9 bases. The CDR3 sequence is 22 residues long. The V gene end was trimmed by 4 bases and the J gene end by 5 bases; junction bases not matched to a gene: 28. Per the germline V gene, CDR1 is LGHNA and CDR2 is YNFKEQ. CDR3 coding DNA: TGTGCCAGCAGCCCCCGGGGTAGCGGGAGCCACATGTTGTCATCGGACGGAGATACGCAGTATTTT. Its translation: CASSPRGSGSHMLSSDGDTQYF.

This rearrangement joins TRBV28 to TRBJ2-2, with TRBD1 identical over 9 bases. The germline V gene has CDR1 MDHEN and CDR2 SYDVKM. V lost 10 bases to trimming and J lost 7 bases; unmatched junction nucleotides: 13. The CDR3 sequence is 15 residues long. The CDR3 is CATVGTGKFYGELFF. The CDR3 DNA follows: TGTGCCACCGTAGGGACAGGGAAATTTTACGGGGAGCTGTTTTTT. Looking up the rest from reference TRBV28 and TRBJ2-2 gives the full variable domain: DVKVTQSSRYLVKRTGEKVFLECVQDMDHENMFWYRQDPGLGLRLIYFSYDVKMKEKGDIPEGYSVSREKKERFSLILESASTNQTSMYLCATVGTGKFYGELFFGEGSRLTVL.

The chain couples TRBV6-5 to TRBJ2-3; a weak D match, TRBD2 (6 bases). Germline loops: CDR1 MNHEY, CDR2 SVGAGI. The CDR3 is 15 residues long. The V and J ends lost 6 bases and 2 bases respectively, with 15 bases between them. The CDR3 is CASSLFGGTTDTQYF. The CDR3 DNA is TGTGCCAGCAGCCTCTTCGGAGGGACCACAGATACGCAGTATTTT.